This TCR beta chain was recovered during a study of shared clonotypes between healthy human individuals. Researchers divided each subset's genomic DNA evenly across several immunoSEQ plates. Using immunoSEQ multiplex PCR, the repertoire was profiled, and TCRdb retains in-frame clones only, with some absent. The profile shows about 92,000 clones, about half of them singletons. Germline V gives CDR1 SGHRS, CDR2 YFSETQ. V was pared by 4 bases and J by 0 bases, with 13 bases between. There are 15 residues in the CDR3. The sequenced sample consisted of PBMCs. The chain links TRBV5-1 to TRBJ2-5, with D uncertain. The sequence derives from a woman in her 40s in good health. Some clones in this sample may be carry-over from other donors' samples. This CDR3 is CASSDRSADQETQYF. For the CDR3, the DNA is TGCGCCAGCAGCGATCGGTCGGCAGACCAAGAGACCCAGTACTTC.